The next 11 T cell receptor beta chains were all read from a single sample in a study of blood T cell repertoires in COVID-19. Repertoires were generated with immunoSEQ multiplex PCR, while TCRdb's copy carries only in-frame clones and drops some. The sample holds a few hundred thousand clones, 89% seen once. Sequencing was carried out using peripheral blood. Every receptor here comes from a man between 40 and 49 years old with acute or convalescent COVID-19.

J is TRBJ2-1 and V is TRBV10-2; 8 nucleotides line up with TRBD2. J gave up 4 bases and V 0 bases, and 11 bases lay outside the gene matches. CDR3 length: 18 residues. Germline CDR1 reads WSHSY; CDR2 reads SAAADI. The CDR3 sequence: CASSESGGRSGVYNEQFF. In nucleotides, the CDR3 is TGCGCCAGCAGTGAGTCCGGTGGGCGTAGCGGGGTTTACAATGAGCAGTTCTTC.

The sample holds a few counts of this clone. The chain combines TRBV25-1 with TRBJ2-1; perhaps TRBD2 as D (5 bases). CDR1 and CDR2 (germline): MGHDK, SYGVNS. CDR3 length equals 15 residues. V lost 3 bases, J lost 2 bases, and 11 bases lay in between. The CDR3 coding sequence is TGTGCCAGCAGTGAGGGCCTAGCCACCTACAATGAGCAGTTCTTC. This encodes CASSEGLATYNEQFF.

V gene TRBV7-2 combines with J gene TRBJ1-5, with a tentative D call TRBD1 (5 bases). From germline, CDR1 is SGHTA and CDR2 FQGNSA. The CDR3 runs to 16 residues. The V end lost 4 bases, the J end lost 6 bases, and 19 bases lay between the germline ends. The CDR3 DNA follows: TGTGCCAGCAGCTCCCCAGGACGGGGGTCTAGTCAGCCCCAGCATTTT. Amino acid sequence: CASSSPGRGSSQPQHF. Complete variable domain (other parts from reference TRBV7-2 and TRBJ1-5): GAGVSQSPSNKVTEKGKDVELRCDPISGHTALYWYRQSLGQGLEFLIYFQGNSAPDKSGLPSDRFSAERTGGSVSTLTIQRTQQEDSAVYLCASSSPGRGSSQPQHFGDGTRLSIL.

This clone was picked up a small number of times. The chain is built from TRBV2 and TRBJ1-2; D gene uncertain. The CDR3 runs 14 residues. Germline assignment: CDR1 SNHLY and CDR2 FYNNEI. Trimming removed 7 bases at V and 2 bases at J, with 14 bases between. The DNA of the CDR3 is TGTGCCAGCACCAAGACTGAAAACAACTATGGCTACACCTTC. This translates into CASTKTENNYGYTF. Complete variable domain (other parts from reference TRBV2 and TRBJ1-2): EPEVTQTPSHQVTQMGQEVILRCVPISNHLYFYWYRQILGQKVEFLVSFYNNEISEKSEIFDDQFSVERPDGSNFTLKIRSTKLEDSAMYFCASTKTENNYGYTFGSGTRLTVV.

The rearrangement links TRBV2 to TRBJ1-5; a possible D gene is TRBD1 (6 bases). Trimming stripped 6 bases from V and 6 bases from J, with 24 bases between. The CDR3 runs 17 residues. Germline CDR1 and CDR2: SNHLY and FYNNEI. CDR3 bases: TGTGCCAGCAGGAGGGGGTATGCAGGGCAAGTGCGTCAGCCCCAGCATTTT. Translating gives CASRRGYAGQVRQPQHF.

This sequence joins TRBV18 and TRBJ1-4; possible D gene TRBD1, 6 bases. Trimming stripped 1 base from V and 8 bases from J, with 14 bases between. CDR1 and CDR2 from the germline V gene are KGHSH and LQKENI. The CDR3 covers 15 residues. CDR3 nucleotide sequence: TGTGCCAGCTCACCACTATCAGGGGCCGGAGAAAAACTGTTTTTT. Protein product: CASSPLSGAGEKLFF.

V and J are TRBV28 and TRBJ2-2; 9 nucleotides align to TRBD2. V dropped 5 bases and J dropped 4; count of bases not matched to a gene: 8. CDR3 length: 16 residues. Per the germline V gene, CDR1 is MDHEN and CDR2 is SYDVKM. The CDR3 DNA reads TGTGCCAGCAGTCCGACAGCTAGCGGGACCACCGGGGAGCTGTTTTTT. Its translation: CASSPTASGTTGELFF.

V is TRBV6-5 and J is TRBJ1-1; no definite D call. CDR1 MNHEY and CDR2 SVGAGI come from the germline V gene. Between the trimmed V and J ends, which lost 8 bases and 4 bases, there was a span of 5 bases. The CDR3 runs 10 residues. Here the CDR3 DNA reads TGTGCCAGCGGCGGCACTGAAGCTTTCTTT. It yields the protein CASGGTEAFF.

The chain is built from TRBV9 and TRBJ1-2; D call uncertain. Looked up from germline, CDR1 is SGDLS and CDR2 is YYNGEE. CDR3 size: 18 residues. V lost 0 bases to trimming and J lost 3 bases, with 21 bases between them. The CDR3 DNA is TGTGCCAGCAGCGTAGGGGCGACGGGCTATCTCGGGGACTATGGCTACACCTTC. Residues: CASSVGATGYLGDYGYTF.

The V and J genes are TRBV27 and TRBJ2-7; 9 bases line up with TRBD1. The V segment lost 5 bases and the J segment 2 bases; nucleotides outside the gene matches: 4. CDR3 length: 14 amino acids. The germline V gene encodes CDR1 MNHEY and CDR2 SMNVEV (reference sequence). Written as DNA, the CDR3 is TGTGCCAGCAGTCGGACAGGGGTGGCCTACGAGCAGTACTTC. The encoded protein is CASSRTGVAYEQYF.

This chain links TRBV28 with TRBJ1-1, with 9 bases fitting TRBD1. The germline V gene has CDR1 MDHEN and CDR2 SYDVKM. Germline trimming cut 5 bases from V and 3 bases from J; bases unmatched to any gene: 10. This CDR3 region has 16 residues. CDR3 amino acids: CASSLLQQGADTEAFF. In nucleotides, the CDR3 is TGTGCCAGCAGTCTCCTCCAACAGGGGGCGGACACTGAAGCTTTCTTT.